This T cell receptor beta chain stems from a study of CD8+ T cells in alopecia areata. The study, taken as a whole, reports: Affected lesional scalp, above all in alopecia totalis/universalis, was more clonal than normal scalp.

A note on this clone: Its antigen is currently unknown.

Sample treatment: oral pan-JAK inhibitor, 5-10 mg twice daily. V lost 8 bases, J lost 2 bases, and 9 bases stayed unmatched. This CDR3 is 15 amino acids long. Per the germline V gene, CDR1 is MNHEY and CDR2 is SVGAGI. RNA extraction and reverse transcription yielded cDNA as sequencing template. Profiling relied on immunoSEQ multiplex PCR, and the TCRdb table lists in-frame clones only, not all of them. The sample contains 200,000 to 250,000 clones, roughly 44% of which appear only once. V is TRBV6-5 and J is TRBJ2-7, with TRBD1 matching over 10 bases. The source is a human donor with alopecia areata. The starting material was CD4+ T cells sorted from blood, obtained at roughly week 36, from a patient treated with tofacitinib. The CDR3 here is CASRDSGQGTYEQYF. The CDR3 nucleotides read TGTGCCAGCCGAGACTCGGGACAGGGGACCTACGAGCAGTACTTC.